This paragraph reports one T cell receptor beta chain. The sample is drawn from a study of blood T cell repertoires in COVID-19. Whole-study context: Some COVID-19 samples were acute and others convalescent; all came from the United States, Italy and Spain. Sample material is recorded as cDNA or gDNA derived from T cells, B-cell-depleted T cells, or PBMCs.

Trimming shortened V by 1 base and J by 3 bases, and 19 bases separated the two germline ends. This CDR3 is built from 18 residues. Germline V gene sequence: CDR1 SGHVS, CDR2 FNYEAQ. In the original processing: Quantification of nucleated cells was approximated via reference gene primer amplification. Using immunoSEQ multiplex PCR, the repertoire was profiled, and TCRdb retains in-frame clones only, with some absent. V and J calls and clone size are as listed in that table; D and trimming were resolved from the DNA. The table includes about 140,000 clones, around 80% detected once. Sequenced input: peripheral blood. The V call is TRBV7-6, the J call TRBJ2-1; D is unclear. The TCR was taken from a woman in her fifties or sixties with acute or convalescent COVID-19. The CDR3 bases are TGTGCCAGCAGCTTAGGTCGTCGTGGCGGTCGTAACTACAATGAGCAGTTCTTC. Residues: CASSLGRRGGRNYNEQFF.